A single sample gave rise to the 5 T cell receptor beta chains below, sequenced in a study of control samples from healthy donors and cancer patients (dated by TCRdb to about 2020). The library relied on the immunoSEQ multiplex PCR assay. This is the immuneACCESS table as TCRdb keeps it, with only in-frame sequences that have V and J called. A part of the clones is gone; compared with another copy, unresolved V genes explain less than half, and the rest is unexplained. Across this sample there are around 93,000 clones, with 85% to 90% seen only once. The ten largest clones capture roughly an eighth of the sample. Sequenced input: blood. The source of these receptors is a man aged 30 to 45 in good health.

The chain recombines TRBV5-6 with TRBJ1-1; D might be TRBD1 (5 bases). The CDR3 runs to 15 residues. V was shortened by 5 bases and J by 11 bases, with 25 bases between the two germline ends. Germline V gene lookup returns CDR1 SGHDT and CDR2 YYEEEE. The CDR3 nucleotides read TGTGCCAGCAGTTTTCCGGGACTGAGGACCCCCGGGGCTTTCTTT. Amino acids: CASSFPGLRTPGAFF.

This rearrangement joins TRBV6-2 or TRBV6-3 to TRBJ1-4; D call uncertain. Germline CDR1 reads MNHEY; CDR2 reads SVGEGT. The CDR3 has 16 residues. Trimming stripped 0 bases from V and 6 bases from J, with 14 bases between. The CDR3: CASSYSFGPGDEKLFF. DNA of the CDR3: TGTGCCAGCAGTTACTCGTTTGGACCGGGCGATGAAAAACTGTTTTTT.

This clone was recorded only once. This sequence joins TRBV3-1 (or the pseudogene TRBV3-2) and TRBJ2-3, with 7 bases aligning to TRBD2. V lost 1 base, J lost 2 bases, and 6 bases stayed unmatched. This CDR3 is built from 16 residues. Germline loops: CDR1 LGHDT, CDR2 YNNKEL (reference sequence). DNA of the CDR3: TGTGCCAGCAGCCAAGCCGGGACTACCGACACAGATACGCAGTATTTT. As protein: CASSQAGTTDTDTQYF.

The chain carries TRBV25-1 and TRBJ2-1; D might be TRBD2 (6 bases). The CDR3 length is 14 residues. Trimming left V 7 bases short and J 5 bases short, with 15 bases between. Germline V gives CDR1 MGHDK, CDR2 SYGVNS. The CDR3 nucleotides are TGTGCCAGCATGGGGCGGGACCTGGACAATGAGCAGTTCTTC. Translation gives CASMGRDLDNEQFF.

V usage is TRBV5-1 and J usage is TRBJ1-2; no firm D call. V gave up 5 bases and J gave up 0 bases, with 5 bases separating them. Per the germline V gene, CDR1 is SGHRS and CDR2 is YFSETQ. The CDR3 spans 12 residues. The CDR3 coding sequence is TGCGCCAGCAGAACGGCTAACTATGGCTACACCTTC. It translates to CASRTANYGYTF.